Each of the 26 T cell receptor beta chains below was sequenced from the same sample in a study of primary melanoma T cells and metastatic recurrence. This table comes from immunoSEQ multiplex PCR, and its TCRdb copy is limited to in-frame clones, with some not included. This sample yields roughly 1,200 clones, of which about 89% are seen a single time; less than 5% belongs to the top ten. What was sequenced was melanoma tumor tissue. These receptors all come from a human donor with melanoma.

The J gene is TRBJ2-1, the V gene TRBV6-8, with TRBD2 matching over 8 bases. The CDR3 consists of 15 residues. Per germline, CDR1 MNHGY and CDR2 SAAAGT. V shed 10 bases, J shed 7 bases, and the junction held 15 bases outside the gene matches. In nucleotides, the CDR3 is TGTGCCATCAGAGACCAAGCGGGAGCGAATAATGAGCAGTTCTTC. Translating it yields CAIRDQAGANNEQFF.

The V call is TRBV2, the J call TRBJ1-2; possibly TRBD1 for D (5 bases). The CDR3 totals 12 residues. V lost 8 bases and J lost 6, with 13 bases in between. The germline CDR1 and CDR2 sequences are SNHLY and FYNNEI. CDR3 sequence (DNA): TGTGCCAGCGTCAGCCGGGACGATGGCTACACCTTC. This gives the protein CASVSRDDGYTF.

In DNA, the CDR3 is TGCAGCGCGGACAGGGGCACAGATACGCAGTATTTT. It is translated as CSADRGTDTQYF. The chain joins TRBV29-1 to TRBJ2-3, with TRBD1 matching 8 bases. Unmatched junction bases numbered 1, after V lost 7 bases and J lost 1 base. In germline, CDR1 is SQVTM, CDR2 ANQGSEA. The CDR3 is 12 residues long.

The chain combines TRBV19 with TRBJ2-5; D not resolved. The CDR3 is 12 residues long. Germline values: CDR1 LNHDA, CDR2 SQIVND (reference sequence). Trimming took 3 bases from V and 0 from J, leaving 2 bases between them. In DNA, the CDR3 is TGTGCCAGTAGTATGCACCAAGAGACCCAGTACTTC. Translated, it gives CASSMHQETQYF.

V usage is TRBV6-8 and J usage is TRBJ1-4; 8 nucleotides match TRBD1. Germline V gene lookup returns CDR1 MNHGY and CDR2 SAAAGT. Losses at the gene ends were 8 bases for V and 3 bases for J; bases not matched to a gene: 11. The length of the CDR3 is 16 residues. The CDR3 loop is CASRLGQGFSNEKLFF. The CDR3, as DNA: TGTGCCAGCCGACTTGGACAGGGCTTTTCTAATGAAAAACTGTTTTTT.

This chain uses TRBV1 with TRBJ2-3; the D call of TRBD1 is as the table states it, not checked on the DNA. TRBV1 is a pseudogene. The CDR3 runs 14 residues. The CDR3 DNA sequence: TGCGCCAGCAGCCAGAGGACAAACACAGATACGCAGTATTTT. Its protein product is CASSQRTNTDTQYF.

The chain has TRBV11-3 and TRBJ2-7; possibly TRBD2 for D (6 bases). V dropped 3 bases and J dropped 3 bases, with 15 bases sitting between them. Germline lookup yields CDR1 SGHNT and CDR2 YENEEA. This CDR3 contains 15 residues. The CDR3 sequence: CASSFSGTPLYEQYF. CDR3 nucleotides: TGTGCCAGCAGCTTTTCCGGGACTCCCCTCTACGAGCAGTACTTC.

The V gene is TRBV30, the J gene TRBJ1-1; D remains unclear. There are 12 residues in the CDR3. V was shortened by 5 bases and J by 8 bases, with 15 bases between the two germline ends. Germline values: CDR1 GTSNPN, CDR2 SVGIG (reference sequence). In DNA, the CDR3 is TGTGCCTGGGACCGATCCCCTCGCGAAGCTTTCTTT. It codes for CAWDRSPREAFF.

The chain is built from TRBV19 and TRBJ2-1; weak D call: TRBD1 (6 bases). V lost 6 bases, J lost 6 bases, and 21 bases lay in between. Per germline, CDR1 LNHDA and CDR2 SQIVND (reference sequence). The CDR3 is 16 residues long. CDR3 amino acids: CASSIPFDRRFNEQFF. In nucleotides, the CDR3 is TGTGCCAGTAGCATTCCCTTCGACAGGCGATTCAATGAGCAGTTCTTC.

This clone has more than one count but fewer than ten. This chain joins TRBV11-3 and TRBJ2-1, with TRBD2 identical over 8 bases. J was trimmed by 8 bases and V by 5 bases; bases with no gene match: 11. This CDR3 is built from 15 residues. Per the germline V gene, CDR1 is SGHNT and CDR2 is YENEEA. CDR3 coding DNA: TGTGCCAGCAGCCGGTCAGTTAGCGGGAACTATGAGCAGTTCTTC. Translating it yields CASSRSVSGNYEQFF.

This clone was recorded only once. CDR3 protein: CANTDRAGANVLTF. The CDR3 nucleotides read TGTGCCAATACAGACAGGGCTGGGGCCAACGTCCTGACTTTC. The chain links TRBV19 to TRBJ2-6, with 7 nucleotides matching TRBD1. Trimming at V came to 10 bases and at J to 2 bases, leaving 5 bases not matched to a gene. There are 14 residues in the CDR3. CDR1 is LNHDA, CDR2 SQIVND, per germline (reference sequence).

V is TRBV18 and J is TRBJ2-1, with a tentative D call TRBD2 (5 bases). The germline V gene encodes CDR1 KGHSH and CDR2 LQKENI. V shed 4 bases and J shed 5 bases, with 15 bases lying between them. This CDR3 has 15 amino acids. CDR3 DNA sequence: TGTGCCAGCTCACGGAGGAGTAACAGCAACAATGAGCAGTTCTTC. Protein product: CASSRRSNSNNEQFF.

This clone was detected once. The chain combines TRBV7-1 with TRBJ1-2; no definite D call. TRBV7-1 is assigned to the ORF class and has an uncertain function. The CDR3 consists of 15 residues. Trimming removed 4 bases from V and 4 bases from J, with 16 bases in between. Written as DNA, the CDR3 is TGTGCCAGCAGCTTCTACCCCCTGGATACCTATGGCTACACCTTC. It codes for CASSFYPLDTYGYTF.

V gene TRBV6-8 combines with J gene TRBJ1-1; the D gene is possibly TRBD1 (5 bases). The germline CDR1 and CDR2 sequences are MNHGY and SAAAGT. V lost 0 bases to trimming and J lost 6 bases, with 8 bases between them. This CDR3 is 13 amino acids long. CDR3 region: CASSYSGGPEAFF. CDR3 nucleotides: TGTGCCAGCAGTTACTCGGGGGGACCTGAAGCTTTCTTT.

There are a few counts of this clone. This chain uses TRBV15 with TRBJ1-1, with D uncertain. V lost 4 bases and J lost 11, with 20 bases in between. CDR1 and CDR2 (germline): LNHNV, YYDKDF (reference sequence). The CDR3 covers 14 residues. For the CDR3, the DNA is TGTGCCACCAGCAAAACCATGGGAAAGGGAACGGCTTTCTTT. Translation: CATSKTMGKGTAFF.

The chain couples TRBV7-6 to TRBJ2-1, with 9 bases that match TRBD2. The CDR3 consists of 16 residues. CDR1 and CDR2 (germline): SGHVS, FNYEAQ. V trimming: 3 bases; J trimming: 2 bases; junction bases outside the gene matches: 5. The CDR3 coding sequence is TGTGCCAGCAGCTTCCCCCGACTAGCGGCCTACAATGAGCAGTTCTTC. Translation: CASSFPRLAAYNEQFF. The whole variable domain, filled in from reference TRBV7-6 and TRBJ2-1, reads GAGVSQSPRYKVTKRGQDVALRCDPISGHVSLYWYRQALGQGPEFLTYFNYEAQQDKSGLPNDRFSAERPEGSISTLTIQRTEQRDSAMYRCASSFPRLAAYNEQFFGPGTRLTVL.

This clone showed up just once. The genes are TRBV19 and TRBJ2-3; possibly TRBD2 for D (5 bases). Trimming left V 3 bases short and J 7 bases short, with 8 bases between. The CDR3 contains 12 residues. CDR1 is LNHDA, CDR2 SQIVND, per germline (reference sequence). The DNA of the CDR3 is TGTGCCAGTAGTATCGGGATGTATACGCAGTATTTT. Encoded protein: CASSIGMYTQYF.

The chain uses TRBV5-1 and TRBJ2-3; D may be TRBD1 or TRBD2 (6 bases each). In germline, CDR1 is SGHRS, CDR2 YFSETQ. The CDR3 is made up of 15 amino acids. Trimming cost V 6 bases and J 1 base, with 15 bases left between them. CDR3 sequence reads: CASKVRGQGTDTQYF. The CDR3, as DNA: TGCGCCAGCAAGGTCCGGGGGCAAGGCACAGATACGCAGTATTTT.

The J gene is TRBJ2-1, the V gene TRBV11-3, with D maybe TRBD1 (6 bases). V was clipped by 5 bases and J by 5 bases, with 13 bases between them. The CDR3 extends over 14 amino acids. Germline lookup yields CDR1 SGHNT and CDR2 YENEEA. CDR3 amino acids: CASSTGYVDNEQFF. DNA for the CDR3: TGTGCCAGCAGCACAGGGTACGTTGACAATGAGCAGTTCTTC.

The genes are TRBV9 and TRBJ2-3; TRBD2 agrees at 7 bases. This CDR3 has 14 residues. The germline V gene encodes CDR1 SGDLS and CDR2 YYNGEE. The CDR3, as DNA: TGTGTTAGCGCCAAAGCGGGGAACACAGATACGCAGTATTTT. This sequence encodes CVSAKAGNTDTQYF.

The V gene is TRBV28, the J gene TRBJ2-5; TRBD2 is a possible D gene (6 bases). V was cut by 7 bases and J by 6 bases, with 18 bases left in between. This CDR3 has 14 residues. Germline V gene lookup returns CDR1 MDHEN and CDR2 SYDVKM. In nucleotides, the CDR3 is TGTGCCAGCAATACCTGGGGGGAGAGGAAGACCCAGTACTTC. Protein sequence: CASNTWGERKTQYF. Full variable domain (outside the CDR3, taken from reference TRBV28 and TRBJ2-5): DVKVTQSSRYLVKRTGEKVFLECVQDMDHENMFWYRQDPGLGLRLIYFSYDVKMKEKGDIPEGYSVSREKKERFSLILESASTNQTSMYLCASNTWGERKTQYFGPGTRLLVL.

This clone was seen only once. The CDR3 region is CASSLLAGVSNEQFF. The CDR3, as DNA: TGTGCCAGCAGCCTACTAGCGGGAGTTAGCAATGAGCAGTTCTTC. V usage is TRBV7-8 and J usage is TRBJ2-1; 11 bases line up with TRBD2. The CDR3 is 15 residues long. Germline trimming cut 5 bases from V and 6 bases from J; bases unmatched to any gene: 6. Germline CDR1 reads SGHVS; CDR2 reads FQNEAQ. The variable domain in full, with the rest retrieved from reference TRBV7-8 and TRBJ2-1, is GAGVSQSPRYKVAKRGQDVALRCDPISGHVSLFWYQQALGQGPEFLTYFQNEAQLDKSGLPSDRFFAERPEGSVSTLKIQRTQQEDSAVYLCASSLLAGVSNEQFFGPGTRLTVL.

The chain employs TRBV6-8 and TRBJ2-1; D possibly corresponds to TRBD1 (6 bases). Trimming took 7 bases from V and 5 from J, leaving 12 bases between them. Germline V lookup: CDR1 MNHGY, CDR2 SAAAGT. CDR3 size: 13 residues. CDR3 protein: CASTRTENNEQFF. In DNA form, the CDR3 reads TGTGCCAGCACCCGGACAGAAAACAATGAGCAGTTCTTC.

The CDR3 sequence: CASRPGVREVQETQYF. As DNA, the CDR3 is TGTGCCAGCAGACCGGGGGTGCGGGAGGTCCAAGAGACCCAGTACTTC. The chain combines TRBV6-8 with TRBJ2-5; 8 nucleotides align to TRBD2. CDR1 and CDR2 from the germline V gene are MNHGY and SAAAGT. This CDR3 spans 16 amino acids. Losses at the gene ends were 6 bases for V and 1 base for J; bases not matched to a gene: 10.

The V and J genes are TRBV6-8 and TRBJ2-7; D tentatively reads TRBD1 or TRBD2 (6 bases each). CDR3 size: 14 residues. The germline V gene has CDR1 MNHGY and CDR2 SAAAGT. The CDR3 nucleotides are TGTGCAACTGGAGGGGGACCGAGCTCCTACGAGCAGTACTTC. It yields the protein CATGGGPSSYEQYF.

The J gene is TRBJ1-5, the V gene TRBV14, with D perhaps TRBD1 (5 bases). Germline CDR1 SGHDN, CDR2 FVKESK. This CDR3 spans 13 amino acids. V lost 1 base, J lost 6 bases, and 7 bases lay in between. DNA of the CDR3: TGTGCCAGCAGCCAAGGGGGGTTTCAGCCCCAGCATTTT. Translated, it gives CASSQGGFQPQHF.